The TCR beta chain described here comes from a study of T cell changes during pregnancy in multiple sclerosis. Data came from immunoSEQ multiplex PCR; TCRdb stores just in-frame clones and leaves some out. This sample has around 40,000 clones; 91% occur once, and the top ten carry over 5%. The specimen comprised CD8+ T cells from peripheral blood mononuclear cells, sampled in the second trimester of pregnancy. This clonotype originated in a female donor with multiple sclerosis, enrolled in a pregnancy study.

The CDR3 reads CASSQGGTGTNEQFF. The CDR3 nucleotides are TGCGCCAGCAGCCAGGGTGGGACAGGAACGAATGAGCAGTTCTTC. J is TRBJ2-1 and V is TRBV4-1; 8 nucleotides match TRBD1. The V gene's germline CDR1 is MGHRA and CDR2 YSYEKL. The CDR3 contains 15 residues. The V gene end was trimmed by 3 bases and the J gene end by 7 bases; junction bases not matched to a gene: 8.